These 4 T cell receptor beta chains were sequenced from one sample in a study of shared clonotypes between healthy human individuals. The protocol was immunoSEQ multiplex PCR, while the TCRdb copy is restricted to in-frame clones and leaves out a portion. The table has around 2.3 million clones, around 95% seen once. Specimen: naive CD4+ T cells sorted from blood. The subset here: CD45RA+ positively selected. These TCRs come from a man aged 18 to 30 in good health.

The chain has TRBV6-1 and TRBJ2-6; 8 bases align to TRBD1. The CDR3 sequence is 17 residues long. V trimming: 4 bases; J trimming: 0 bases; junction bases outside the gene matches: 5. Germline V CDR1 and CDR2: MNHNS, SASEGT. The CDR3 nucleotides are TGTGCCAGCAGTGTGGGGACAGGTTTCTCTGGGGCCAACGTCCTGACTTTC. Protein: CASSVGTGFSGANVLTF.

The CDR3 DNA follows: TGCGCCAGCAGTTACGCCCTAGGCAGCGAGCAGTACTTC. It encodes CASSYALGSEQYF. The gene calls are TRBV10-1 and TRBJ2-7, with D unclear. The CDR3 has 13 residues. The V and J ends lost 5 bases and 6 bases respectively, with 14 bases between them. CDR1 and CDR2 (germline): WNHNN, SYGVQD (reference sequence).

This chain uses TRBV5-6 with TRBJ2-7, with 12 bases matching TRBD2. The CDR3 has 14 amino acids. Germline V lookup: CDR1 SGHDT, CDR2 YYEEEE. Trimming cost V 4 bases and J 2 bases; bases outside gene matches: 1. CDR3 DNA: TGTGCCAGCAGCCCTAGCGGGAGGGCCTACGAGCAGTACTTC. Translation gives CASSPSGRAYEQYF.

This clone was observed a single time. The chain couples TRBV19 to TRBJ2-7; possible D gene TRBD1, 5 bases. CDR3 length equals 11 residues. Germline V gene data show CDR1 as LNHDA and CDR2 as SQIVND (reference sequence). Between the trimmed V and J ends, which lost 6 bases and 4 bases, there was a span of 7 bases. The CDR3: CASSNRYEQYF. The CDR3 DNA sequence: TGTGCCAGTAGCAACAGGTACGAGCAGTACTTC.